The present T cell receptor (beta chain) was sequenced within a study of cytomegalovirus exposure and HLA in healthy donors. Study as a whole: One earlier analysis, a look at roughly 180 million T cells, found some 120 million unique TCR beta sequences. Findings and limits, study-wide: In a later analysis, an Asian-associated ancestry cluster reportedly showed fewer N-insertions than the roughly 710-donor mean. Whilst most TCR sequences proved rare, a subset of public TCRs occurred across many donors.

Both 60 Vbeta primers and 13 Jbeta primers went into the PCR. Repertoires were generated with immunoSEQ multiplex PCR, while TCRdb's copy carries only in-frame clones and drops some. The repertoire holds about 130,000 clones, with roughly 70% as singletons. Nominally healthy donors provided the samples, though records likely missed some immune exposures. A note on this clone: What it binds is not known.

The origin of this receptor is a human donor in good health. Sequenced input: PBMCs.

DNA of the CDR3: TGTGCCAGCAGCTTGGCGGGACTAGGCAACACCGGGGAGCTGTTTTTT. Encoded protein: CASSLAGLGNTGELFF. The gene calls are TRBV5-4 and TRBJ2-2; 8 bases match TRBD2. Germline trimming cut 0 bases from V and 2 bases from J; bases unmatched to any gene: 3. Germline V gene data show CDR1 as SGHNT and CDR2 as YYREEE (reference sequence). CDR3 length: 16 residues.